One sample yielded the 7 T cell receptor beta chains listed below, sequenced in a study of T cell responses to AZD1222 COVID-19 vaccine. Data came from immunoSEQ multiplex PCR; TCRdb stores just in-frame clones and leaves some out. This sample yields 150,000 to 200,000 clones, of which around 90% are seen a single time; 1.2% to 1.5% belongs to the top ten. Source: peripheral blood, taken on day 0 of AZD1222 vaccination. Receptor source: an adult in good health.

The chain combines TRBV3-1 (or the pseudogene TRBV3-2) with TRBJ1-1, with D unclear. Germline CDR1 is LGHDT and CDR2 is YNNKEL (reference sequence). Trimming removed 4 bases at V and 3 bases at J, with 15 bases between. This CDR3 contains 15 residues. In DNA, the CDR3 is TGTGCCAGCAGCCCTGGCGGCTTATGGGACACTGAAGCTTTCTTT. Protein sequence: CASSPGGLWDTEAFF.

The chain uses TRBV18 and TRBJ1-1; no reliable D call. The CDR3 runs to 14 residues. The germline V and J ends were trimmed by 6 bases and 0 bases, with 11 bases remaining between them. Germline V CDR1 and CDR2: KGHSH, LQKENI. CDR3 in amino acids: CASSPGSLNTEAFF. CDR3 bases: TGTGCCAGCTCGCCCGGGAGCCTGAACACTGAAGCTTTCTTT. Combining the CDR3 with reference TRBV18 and TRBJ1-1 gives the whole variable domain NAGVMQNPRHLVRRRGQEARLRCSPMKGHSHVYWYRQLPEEGLKFMVYLQKENIIDESGMPKERFSAEFPKEGPSILRIQQVVRGDSAAYFCASSPGSLNTEAFFGQGTRLTVV.

A single count supports this clone. The genes are TRBV4-1 and TRBJ1-4, with a possible D match to TRBD1 (5 bases). This CDR3 is built from 14 residues. Between the trimmed V and J ends, which lost 4 bases and 8 bases, there was a span of 14 bases. CDR1 is MGHRA and CDR2 is YSYEKL in the germline V gene. The CDR3 here is CASSPTPRDEKLFF. The CDR3 DNA follows: TGCGCCAGCAGCCCGACACCAAGGGACGAAAAACTGTTTTTT.

The V and J genes are TRBV9 and TRBJ2-1, with a tentative D call TRBD2 (5 bases). CDR1 SGDLS and CDR2 YYNGEE come from the germline V gene. The CDR3 extends over 18 amino acids. Trimming stripped 0 bases from V and 1 base from J, with 17 bases between. The CDR3 sequence is CASSVAFGDEASYNEQFF. In DNA, the CDR3 is TGTGCCAGCAGCGTAGCGTTCGGGGATGAGGCGTCCTACAATGAGCAGTTCTTC.

This chain connects TRBV5-1 to TRBJ1-1; possible D gene TRBD1, 6 bases. CDR3 length equals 12 residues. CDR1 is SGHRS and CDR2 is YFSETQ in the germline V gene. V gave up 2 bases and J gave up 7 bases, with 9 bases separating them. The CDR3 loop is CASSFGQFEAFF. In nucleotides, the CDR3 is TGCGCCAGCAGCTTCGGACAGTTTGAAGCTTTCTTT.

The table lists this clone with a count of one. V gene TRBV2 combines with J gene TRBJ1-5; D not certain. CDR1 and CDR2 (germline): SNHLY, FYNNEI. This CDR3 region has 16 residues. Trimming cost V 5 bases and J 2 bases, with 16 bases left between them. The CDR3 is CASSRLTGGRNQPQHF. CDR3 DNA sequence: TGTGCCAGCAGTCGACTTACCGGAGGGCGCAATCAGCCCCAGCATTTT.

The V gene is TRBV7-2, the J gene TRBJ1-5; TRBD1 matches 9 bases. The CDR3 spans 15 residues. CDR1 is SGHTA and CDR2 is FQGNSA in the germline V gene. V shed 5 bases, J shed 4 bases, and the junction held 6 bases outside the gene matches. The CDR3 coding sequence is TGTGCCAGCAGCCACCCGACAGGGGGGAATCAGCCCCAGCATTTT. This gives the protein CASSHPTGGNQPQHF.